Listed below are T cell receptor beta chains from one sample, sequenced in a study of cytomegalovirus exposure and HLA in healthy donors. Assay: immunoSEQ multiplex PCR; the TCRdb copy retains only in-frame clones and omits some. Of roughly 150,000 clones listed, around 80% are singletons. Specimen: PBMCs. These receptors were taken from a boy aged 2-9 years in good health and CMV-seronegative. The CDR3 runs from the conserved cysteine through the conserved F or W. D genes are given only for firm matches. Clone size is shown for a subset of rows, as once, few, many or a class of expanded clone.

.	.	TRBV19	16	TRBJ1-1	CASSIEGRPMNTEAFF	TGTGCCAGTAGTATAGAGGGGAGGCCGATGAACACTGAAGCTTTCTTT
TRBD1	few	TRBV7-9	17	TRBJ1-2	CASSLKFGGQRDYGYTF	TGTGCCAGCAGCTTAAAATTTGGGGGACAGCGGGACTATGGCTACACCTTC
TRBD1	.	TRBV18	16	TRBJ2-1	CASSSDRAISYNEQFF	TGTGCCAGCTCGTCGGACAGGGCGATCTCCTACAATGAGCAGTTCTTC
.	.	TRBV30	16	TRBJ2-1	CAWTPQSSPSYNEQFF	TGTGCCTGGACACCACAATCTAGCCCCTCTTACAATGAGCAGTTCTTC
.	.	TRBV4-3	16	TRBJ1-1	CASSQVDTGLGTEAFF	TGCGCCAGCAGCCAAGTTGATACAGGCTTGGGGACTGAAGCTTTCTTT
.	.	TRBV6-1	13	TRBJ1-5	CASRIREGRPQHF	TGTGCCAGCAGGATCCGTGAGGGAAGACCCCAGCATTTT
TRBD2	.	TRBV5-1	13	TRBJ2-7	CASSPGGTYEQYF	TGCGCCAGCAGTCCGGGGGGGACCTACGAGCAGTACTTC
TRBD2	few	TRBV2	14	TRBJ2-1	CASTWTRTLDEQFF	TGTGCCAGCACCTGGACTAGAACCCTGGATGAGCAGTTCTTC
TRBD1	.	TRBV5-8	16	TRBJ1-5	CASSYHGQASSQPQHF	TGTGCCAGCAGCTATCACGGACAGGCAAGCAGTCAGCCCCAGCATTTT
TRBD2	.	TRBV7-2	14	TRBJ2-7	CASSLSREVYEQYF	TGTGCCAGCAGCCTCTCGCGGGAGGTCTACGAGCAGTACTTC
TRBD1	.	TRBV5-1	14	TRBJ1-1	CASTKETGITEAFF	TGCGCCAGCACTAAGGAGACAGGGATCACTGAAGCTTTCTTT
TRBD2	few	TRBV6-1	15	TRBJ2-3	CASSGLAGDTDTQYF	TGTGCCAGCAGTGGACTAGCGGGGGACACAGATACGCAGTATTTT
.	.	TRBV25-1	17	TRBJ2-6	CASSPQGGRAGANVLTF	TGTGCCAGCAGTCCCCAGGGGGGCAGGGCTGGGGCCAACGTCCTGACTTTC
TRBD1	.	TRBV7-9	17	TRBJ2-2	CASSSREGQVNTGELFF	TGTGCCAGCAGCTCTCGTGAAGGACAGGTGAACACCGGGGAGCTGTTTTTT
.	.	TRBV19	16	TRBJ1-4	CASSPAWTALNEKLFF	TGTGCCAGTAGTCCGGCGTGGACAGCCCTTAATGAAAAACTGTTTTTT
.	.	TRBV27	14	TRBJ1-5	CASSLTGFNQPQHF	TGTGCCAGCAGCCTTACAGGGTTCAATCAGCCCCAGCATTTT
TRBD1	.	TRBV9	14	TRBJ1-4	CASSDGTGEEKLFF	TGTGCCAGCAGCGACGGGACAGGGGAAGAAAAACTGTTTTTT
TRBD1	.	TRBV29-1	14	TRBJ1-1	CSVERDRAATEAFF	TGCAGCGTTGAGCGTGACAGGGCGGCGACTGAAGCTTTCTTT
TRBD1	few	TRBV6-5	15	TRBJ2-3	CATRSAGQGLDTQYF	TGTGCCACCCGCTCGGCGGGACAGGGGCTGGATACGCAGTATTTT
TRBD1	few	TRBV11-2	14	TRBJ1-1	CASSLEPTGKMTFF	TGTGCCAGCAGCTTAGAACCGACAGGGAAAATGACTTTCTTT
TRBD2	.	TRBV5-4	15	TRBJ2-1	CASSLNLAGSPEQFF	TGTGCCAGCAGCTTGAACCTAGCGGGATCGCCTGAGCAGTTCTTC
TRBD2	.	TRBV9	16	TRBJ2-2	CASSHPLAVNTGELFF	TGTGCCAGCAGTCACCCTCTAGCGGTGAACACCGGGGAGCTGTTTTTT
.	.	TRBV27	14	TRBJ1-2	CASSLEKEFYGYTF	TGTGCCAGCAGTTTAGAGAAAGAGTTCTATGGCTACACCTTC
TRBD1	.	TRBV5-1	15	TRBJ1-3	CASSLGDREGNTIYF	TGCGCCAGCAGCTTGGGGGACAGGGAAGGAAACACCATATATTTT
TRBD2	.	TRBV6-5	14	TRBJ2-7	CASSYQRDSYEQYF	TGTGCCAGCAGTTACCAGCGGGATAGTTACGAGCAGTACTTC
.	.	TRBV4-1	14	TRBJ1-2	CASSQGGGGSGYTF	TGCGCCAGCAGCCAAGGGGGCGGTGGTAGTGGCTACACCTTC
.	.	TRBV4-3	16	TRBJ1-1	CASSQDSGRGNTEAFF	TGCGCCAGCAGCCAAGATTCAGGGCGGGGAAACACTGAAGCTTTCTTT
.	.	TRBV7-6	18	TRBJ2-4	CASSLWGWGGPAKNIQYF	TGTGCCAGCAGCTTATGGGGCTGGGGGGGCCCGGCCAAAAACATTCAGTACTTC
.	.	TRBV28	14	TRBJ1-4	CASSEGGANEKLFF	TGTGCCAGCAGCGAAGGGGGGGCTAATGAAAAACTGTTTTTT
.	.	TRBV11-2	16	TRBJ1-1	CASSPLRGYLNTEAFF	TGTGCCAGCAGCCCCCTTCGGGGGTATTTGAACACTGAAGCTTTCTTT
.	.	TRBV9	15	TRBJ1-2	CASSVGSTGKSGYTF	TGTGCCAGCAGCGTAGGGTCTACAGGGAAAAGTGGCTACACCTTC
TRBD1	.	TRBV19	15	TRBJ1-1	CASSRGQVMNTEAFF	TGTGCCAGTAGTCGGGGACAGGTCATGAACACTGAAGCTTTCTTT
TRBD2	once	TRBV27	19	TRBJ2-5	CASSLYKGLAEYCQETQYF	TGTGCCAGCAGTTTATATAAGGGACTAGCGGAATACTGCCAAGAGACCCAGTACTTC
.	.	TRBV7-3	13	TRBJ1-1	CASSLDTNTEAFF	TGTGCCAGCAGCTTAGACACGAACACTGAAGCTTTCTTT
.	.	TRBV5-1	16	TRBJ2-2	CASSFLELGNTGELFF	TGCGCCAGCAGCTTCTTGGAGCTGGGTAACACCGGGGAGCTGTTTTTT
.	.	TRBV6-6	14	TRBJ2-2	CASIATPNTGELFF	TGTGCCAGCATTGCCACTCCGAACACCGGGGAGCTGTTTTTT
.	.	TRBV6-5	15	TRBJ1-1	CASRVWGGENTEAFF	TGTGCCAGCAGAGTCTGGGGAGGAGAGAACACTGAAGCTTTCTTT
TRBD2	.	TRBV5-1	17	TRBJ2-3	CASSYAPSGGPTDTQYF	TGCGCCAGCAGCTATGCCCCTAGCGGGGGGCCTACAGATACGCAGTATTTT
TRBD2	.	TRBV2	13	TRBJ2-3	CANSGREADTQYF	TGTGCCAATAGCGGGAGGGAGGCAGATACGCAGTATTTT
.	.	TRBV7-8	20	TRBJ2-6	CASSLVSGRGRISGANVLTF	TGTGCCAGCAGCTTAGTTTCGGGTCGTGGTCGGATCTCTGGGGCCAACGTCCTGACTTTC
TRBD2	.	TRBV9	16	TRBJ2-3	CASSLAGREGADTQYF	TGTGCCAGCAGCTTGGCAGGTAGGGAGGGTGCAGATACGCAGTATTTT
TRBD1	.	TRBV30	14	TRBJ1-2	CALTVDRGSYGYTF	TGTGCCCTCACGGTGGACAGGGGATCCTATGGCTACACCTTC
TRBD1	.	TRBV10-3	17	TRBJ1-5	CAISEYRGIHSNQPQHF	TGTGCCATCAGTGAGTACAGGGGGATACATAGCAATCAGCCCCAGCATTTT
TRBD2	.	TRBV9	15	TRBJ2-5	CASSTLAANQETQYF	TGTGCCAGCAGCACACTAGCGGCGAACCAAGAGACCCAGTACTTC
TRBD1	.	TRBV30	16	TRBJ1-6	CAWNLRQGTHNSPLHF	TGTGCCTGGAACCTCCGACAGGGGACCCATAATTCACCCCTCCACTTT
.	once	TRBV10-1	9	TRBJ2-7	CASHRDRYF	TGCGCCAGCCACAGGGATCGGTACTTC
.	.	TRBV28	13	TRBJ1-2	CASSFPGNYGYTF	TGTGCCAGCAGTTTCCCAGGGAACTATGGCTACACCTTC
TRBD1	few	TRBV5-1	14	TRBJ2-7	CASRTGGDGYEQYF	TGCGCCAGTCGGACAGGGGGCGACGGCTACGAGCAGTACTTC
TRBD1	.	TRBV6-5	14	TRBJ1-6	CASRQTGINSPLHF	TGTGCCAGCCGTCAGACAGGGATTAATTCACCCCTCCACTTT